These 9 T cell receptor beta chains were all obtained from the same sample, sequenced in a study of blood T cell repertoires in COVID-19. The assay was immunoSEQ multiplex PCR, and TCRdb's table has in-frame clones only and misses some. The sample records just over 650,000 clones, 70% to 90% being singletons. Sequencing was done on a sample of peripheral blood. These receptors came from a woman under 30 with acute or convalescent COVID-19.

J is TRBJ1-5 and V is TRBV12-3 or TRBV12-4; no reliable D call. The CDR3 runs to 13 residues. The germline V and J ends were trimmed by 8 bases and 11 bases, with 19 bases remaining between them. In DNA, the CDR3 is TGTGCCAGCGCAGTGGGCGCCCTTAAGGCCCAGCATTTT. Protein product: CASAVGALKAQHF.

This clone was observed a few times. The chain has TRBV11-2 and TRBJ2-3; 9 bases are shared with TRBD2. Germline CDR1 and CDR2: SGHAT and FQNNGV. With V trimmed by 2 bases and J by 5 bases, 8 bases remained unmatched. The CDR3 extends over 16 amino acids. This CDR3 reads CASSLLLTSGGDTQYF. The CDR3 DNA reads TGTGCCAGCAGCTTACTGTTGACTAGCGGTGGAGATACGCAGTATTTT.

This clone was counted only a few times. The rearrangement uses TRBV2 and TRBJ1-6; D is ambiguous. CDR3 length equals 15 residues. CDR1 and CDR2 (germline): SNHLY, FYNNEI. V lost 4 bases and J lost 1, with 8 bases in between. The CDR3 loop reads CASSVGLSYNSPLHF. CDR3 nucleotide sequence: TGTGCCAGCAGTGTCGGGTTATCCTATAATTCACCCCTCCACTTT.

The gene calls are TRBV5-1 and TRBJ1-3; no clear D. CDR1 is SGHRS and CDR2 is YFSETQ in the germline V gene. Trimming removed 4 bases at V and 0 bases at J, with 14 bases between. The CDR3 is made up of 16 amino acids. The DNA of the CDR3 is TGCGCCAGCAGCGACGGGAGCCTTATCTCTGGAAACACCATATATTTT. Protein: CASSDGSLISGNTIYF.

The chain combines TRBV5-1 with TRBJ2-7; the D is unclear. The CDR3 extends over 13 amino acids. The germline V gene encodes CDR1 SGHRS and CDR2 YFSETQ. V was clipped by 2 bases and J by 4 bases, with 10 bases between them. The chain's CDR3 is CASSFGAEYEQYF. The CDR3 DNA follows: TGCGCCAGCAGCTTTGGAGCAGAGTACGAGCAGTACTTC.

This chain uses TRBV14 with TRBJ1-3, with D maybe TRBD1 (5 bases). V was cut by 4 bases and J by 0 bases, with 16 bases left in between. The CDR3 covers 17 residues. The V gene's germline CDR1 is SGHDN and CDR2 FVKESK. The CDR3 bases are TGTGCCAGCAGCCTGGTGGGGGGTGGTAGCTCTGGAAACACCATATATTTT. Protein product: CASSLVGGGSSGNTIYF.

This clone was seen a handful of times. This rearrangement joins TRBV6-4 to TRBJ2-1; TRBD1 aligns across 7 bases. The ends lost 6 bases at V and 7 bases at J; junction bases unmatched: 12. CDR1 is MRHNA, CDR2 SNTAGT, per germline. The CDR3 contains 15 residues. DNA for the CDR3: TGTGCCAGCAGCGATGAACCGGGACAGCCGAATGAGCAGTTCTTC. Protein sequence: CASSDEPGQPNEQFF.

The CDR3 loop reads CASSSDTGTGFGYTF. The DNA for the CDR3 is TGTGCCAGCAGCTCAGATACCGGGACAGGGTTTGGCTACACCTTC. This chain uses TRBV7-2 with TRBJ1-2; 9 nucleotides match TRBD1. This CDR3 spans 15 amino acids. Trimming at V came to 4 bases and at J to 7 bases, leaving 10 bases not matched to a gene. Per germline, CDR1 SGHTA and CDR2 FQGNSA.

The chain combines TRBV1 with TRBJ1-1. TRBV1 is a known pseudogene. There are 15 residues in the CDR3. The CDR3 nucleotides are TGCACCAGCAGCCAAGGGGGACTGAAGAACACTGAAGCTTTCTTT. Its translation: CTSSQGGLKNTEAFF.